These T cell receptor beta chains were read from a single sample in a study of OX40 agonist ivuxolimab in advanced cancers. Produced via immunoSEQ multiplex PCR; TCRdb's table is partial and in-frame only. The repertoire holds over 60,000 clones, roughly 85% seen once, with over 4% in the top ten. The source was CD4+ or CD8+ T cells sorted from blood, collected in a trial of the OX40 agonist ivuxolimab. Receptors originate from an adult with an advanced solid tumor such as melanoma, head and neck, liver or kidney cancer. CDR3s include the opening cysteine and the closing phenylalanine or tryptophan. The D gene is left open where the match is weak. Size tells how often a clone was seen (once, few, many) or the class of an expanded clone, and some rows leave it out.

clone_size	d_call	v_call	j_call	cdr3_aa	cdr3_nt
-	-	TRBV29-1	TRBJ2-2	CSADRGYTGELFF	TGCAGCGCGGATCGGGGATACACCGGGGAGCTGTTTTTT
-	-	TRBV5-1	TRBJ2-7	CASRVGTKNEQYF	TGCGCCAGCAGGGTCGGGACGAAAAACGAGCAGTACTTC
-	-	TRBV10-3	TRBJ1-2	CAINPGAANYGYTF	TGTGCCATCAACCCCGGGGCAGCTAACTATGGCTACACCTTC
-	-	TRBV29-1	TRBJ2-2	CSVDPGTNTGELFF	TGCAGCGTTGACCCCGGGACTAACACCGGGGAGCTGTTTTTT
-	TRBD1	TRBV29-1	TRBJ1-4	CSVKGQGNEKLFF	TGCAGCGTTAAGGGACAGGGTAATGAAAAACTGTTTTTT
-	-	TRBV28	TRBJ2-6	CASKIGANVLTF	TGTGCCAGCAAAATAGGGGCCAACGTCCTGACTTTC
-	-	TRBV18	TRBJ2-7	CASSTRGAAVPYEQYF	TGTGCCAGCTCGACCCGGGGCGCAGCGGTTCCCTACGAGCAGTACTTC
-	-	TRBV7-3	TRBJ2-1	CASSLFQKSDNEQFF	TGTGCCAGCAGCTTATTCCAGAAATCAGACAATGAGCAGTTCTTC
-	TRBD1	TRBV7-3	TRBJ2-2	CASRSLGTGTGELFF	TGTGCCAGCAGATCCTTAGGGACAGGGACCGGGGAGCTGTTTTTT
-	-	TRBV7-2	TRBJ2-1	CASSLGPNNGQFF	TGTGCCAGCAGCTTAGGGCCGAACAATGGGCAGTTCTTC
once	-	TRBV7-8	TRBJ2-1	CASTPLAAKEQFF	TGTGCCAGCACCCCATTAGCGGCTAAAGAGCAGTTCTTC
-	-	TRBV7-9	TRBJ2-1	CASSFGQIGYNEQFF	TGTGCCAGCAGCTTTGGGCAGATTGGCTACAATGAGCAGTTCTTC
-	TRBD2	TRBV28	TRBJ2-3	CASTTGGAGGRDTQYF	TGTGCCAGCACCACCGGGGGAGCGGGGGGCCGGGATACGCAGTATTTT
-	-	TRBV7-3	TRBJ1-6	CAKYREDNSPLHF	TGTGCCAAGTACCGGGAGGATAATTCACCCCTCCACTTT
-	TRBD1	TRBV10-3	TRBJ1-4	CAISSGTGKTEKLFF	TGTGCCATCAGTTCCGGGACAGGGAAAACTGAAAAACTGTTTTTT
-	-	TRBV2	TRBJ2-2	CAVQGSNTGELFF	TGTGCCGTACAGGGCTCGAACACCGGGGAGCTGTTTTTT
once	TRBD2	TRBV13	TRBJ2-7	CASSTPGLAGPNEQYF	TGTGCCAGCAGCACTCCGGGACTAGCGGGACCAAACGAGCAGTACTTC
-	-	TRBV15	TRBJ2-2	CATSRVGGGNTGELFF	TGTGCCACCAGCAGAGTAGGTGGAGGGAACACCGGGGAGCTGTTTTTT
-	TRBD1	TRBV6-9	TRBJ2-7	CASSCRDSCLYF	TGTGCCAGCAGTTGTCGGGACAGTTGTCTGTACTTC
-	TRBD1	TRBV11-2	TRBJ2-7	CASSLVWGQGIPYEQYF	TGTGCCAGCAGCTTAGTTTGGGGACAGGGTATTCCCTACGAGCAGTACTTC
once	-	TRBV7-2	TRBJ1-2	CASSSNRDGYTF	TGTGCCAGCAGCTCTAACAGGGACGGCTACACCTTC
-	-	TRBV19	TRBJ2-1	CASSIWGPYNEQFF	TGTGCCAGTAGTATCTGGGGCCCTTACAATGAGCAGTTCTTC
-	TRBD1	TRBV30	TRBJ2-5	CAWMPGQGAGETQYF	TGTGCCTGGATGCCGGGACAGGGAGCGGGTGAGACCCAGTACTTC
-	TRBD1	TRBV15	TRBJ1-6	CATSVGTGGNSPLHF	TGTGCCACCAGCGTTGGGACAGGGGGTAATTCACCCCTCCACTTT
-	-	TRBV7-2	TRBJ2-4	CASSAILNKNIQYF	TGTGCCAGCAGCGCGATCCTCAACAAAAACATTCAGTACTTC
-	-	TRBV9	TRBJ2-3	CASSVGLDTQYF	TGTGCCAGCAGCGTGGGCCTGGATACGCAGTATTTT